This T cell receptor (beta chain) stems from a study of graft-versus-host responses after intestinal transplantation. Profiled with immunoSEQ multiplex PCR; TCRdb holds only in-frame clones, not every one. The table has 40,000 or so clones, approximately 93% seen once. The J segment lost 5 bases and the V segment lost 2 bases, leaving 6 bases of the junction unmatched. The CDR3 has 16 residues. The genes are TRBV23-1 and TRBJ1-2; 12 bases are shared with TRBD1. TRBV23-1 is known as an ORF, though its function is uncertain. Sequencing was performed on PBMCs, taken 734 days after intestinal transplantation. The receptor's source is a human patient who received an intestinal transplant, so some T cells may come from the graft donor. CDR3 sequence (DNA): TGCGCCAGCAGTCAAAGGGACAGGGGGCGAGGGTATGGCTACACCTTC. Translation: CASSQRDRGRGYGYTF.